These T cell receptor beta chains were read from a single sample in a study of T-cell reconstitution after alpha-beta-depleted transplantation in children. TCRdb ran MiXCR on the PCR reads and lists one entry per CDR3 protein. The sample includes a few hundred thousand distinct CDR3 sequences, over 20% of them seen just once. The sequences come from PBMCs from the stem cell graft donor, collected from the stem cell graft. Every receptor here comes from a human donor who donated a stem cell graft to a child with acute myeloid leukemia. Both conserved end residues are part of each CDR3. A D gene is named only where the DNA matches it firmly. Size is stated for part of the rows, as once, few or many counts, or as a class when the clone is expanded.

DNA: TGTGCCAGCAGCTTACCCCTAGCGGGAGGTCCCTCCTACGAGCAGTACTTC
CDR3: CASSLPLAGGPSYEQYF
D: TRBD2
length: 17
V: TRBV7-9
size: NA
J: TRBJ2-7

DNA: TGTGCCACCAGTGATGCCTACGAGCAGTACTTC
CDR3: CATSDAYEQYF
D: NA
length: 11
V: TRBV24-1
size: few
J: TRBJ2-7

DNA: TGTGCCAGCAGCTCCCTCCCCCTAGCGCTTAGCTCCTACAATGAGCAGTTCTTC
CDR3: CASSSLPLALSSYNEQFF
D: NA
length: 18
V: TRBV11-1
size: few
J: TRBJ2-1

DNA: TGTGCCAGCAGCGTGACAGGGAACTACAATGAGCAGTTCTTC
CDR3: CASSVTGNYNEQFF
D: TRBD1
length: 14
V: TRBV9
size: many
J: TRBJ2-1

DNA: TGTGCCAGCAGCGTAGGACTCCGGAATGAGCAGTTCTTC
CDR3: CASSVGLRNEQFF
D: NA
length: 13
V: TRBV9
size: many
J: TRBJ2-1

DNA: TGTGCCAGCAGTATACTCGGGACTAGCGGGAGAAAGTATGAGCAGTTCTTC
CDR3: CASSILGTSGRKYEQFF
D: TRBD2
length: 17
V: TRBV28
size: NA
J: TRBJ2-1

DNA: TGCAGTGCGACCCCAGGGACTGAAGCTTTCTTT
CDR3: CSATPGTEAFF
D: NA
length: 11
V: TRBV20-1
size: NA
J: TRBJ1-1

DNA: TGCAGTGCTAGTCCTCGGACAGGGGGCGGCGAGACCCAGTACTTC
CDR3: CSASPRTGGGETQYF
D: TRBD1
length: 15
V: TRBV20-1
size: NA
J: TRBJ2-5

DNA: TGCAGCGTTTCAAAGGGGTTGCGGCAGGATACTGAAGCTTTCTTT
CDR3: CSVSKGLRQDTEAFF
D: NA
length: 15
V: TRBV29-1
size: few
J: TRBJ1-1

DNA: TGTGCCAGCAGTTACTCTGGGACATCCTACGAGCAGTACTTC
CDR3: CASSYSGTSYEQYF
D: NA
length: 14
V: TRBV6-5
size: many
J: TRBJ2-7

DNA: TGTGCCAGCAGTTTGCGTGCGGGGGCGGGAAATCAGCCCCAGCATTTT
CDR3: CASSLRAGAGNQPQHF
D: NA
length: 16
V: TRBV12-3/TRBV12-4
size: medium-sized
J: TRBJ1-5

DNA: TGTGCCAGCAGCCAAGATCTTCCAGGGAGGGTCGCTGAAGCTTTCTTT
CDR3: CASSQDLPGRVAEAFF
D: NA
length: 16
V: TRBV3-1
size: NA
J: TRBJ1-1

DNA: TGTGCCAGCAGTCATTACGAGCAGTACTTC
CDR3: CASSHYEQYF
D: NA
length: 10
V: TRBV28
size: many
J: TRBJ2-7

DNA: TGTGCCAGCAGCGTAGCTGGCCGCGAAGGAGAGACCCAGTACTTC
CDR3: CASSVAGREGETQYF
D: NA
length: 15
V: TRBV9
size: NA
J: TRBJ2-5

DNA: TGTGCTAGTGGTTTGGTACTTAAAGAGGGAGAGTACAATGAGCAGTTCTTC
CDR3: CASGLVLKEGEYNEQFF
D: NA
length: 17
V: TRBV12-5
size: few
J: TRBJ2-1

DNA: TGCGCCAGCAGCCAGGCCGTTGGGTTTACCTACGAGCAGTACTTC
CDR3: CASSQAVGFTYEQYF
D: NA
length: 15
V: TRBV4-3
size: NA
J: TRBJ2-7

DNA: TGTGCCAGCAGGACGGGAACTGAAGCTTTCTTT
CDR3: CASRTGTEAFF
D: NA
length: 11
V: TRBV6-6
size: many
J: TRBJ1-1

DNA: TGTGCCACCAGTGAATTCGCGGGAGGACCTTACAATGAGCAGTTCTTC
CDR3: CATSEFAGGPYNEQFF
D: TRBD2
length: 16
V: TRBV24-1
size: few
J: TRBJ2-1

DNA: TGCGCCAGCTCCCTGCCCACTAGCGGTAACACCGGGGAGCTGTTTTTT
CDR3: CASSLPTSGNTGELFF
D: TRBD2
length: 16
V: TRBV5-1
size: NA
J: TRBJ2-2

DNA: TGCGCCAGGCTCAGGGGACAGGAACACCACGAGCAGTACTTC
CDR3: CARLRGQEHHEQYF
D: TRBD1
length: 14
V: TRBV5-1
size: few
J: TRBJ2-7

DNA: TGCAGCGTTGAATCCCCGCAGGGAGGCTATGGCTACACCTTC
CDR3: CSVESPQGGYGYTF
D: NA
length: 14
V: TRBV29-1
size: NA
J: TRBJ1-2

DNA: TGCAGCGTTCAGGGAGCTGGGGCCAACGTCCTGACTTTC
CDR3: CSVQGAGANVLTF
D: NA
length: 13
V: TRBV29-1
size: NA
J: TRBJ2-6